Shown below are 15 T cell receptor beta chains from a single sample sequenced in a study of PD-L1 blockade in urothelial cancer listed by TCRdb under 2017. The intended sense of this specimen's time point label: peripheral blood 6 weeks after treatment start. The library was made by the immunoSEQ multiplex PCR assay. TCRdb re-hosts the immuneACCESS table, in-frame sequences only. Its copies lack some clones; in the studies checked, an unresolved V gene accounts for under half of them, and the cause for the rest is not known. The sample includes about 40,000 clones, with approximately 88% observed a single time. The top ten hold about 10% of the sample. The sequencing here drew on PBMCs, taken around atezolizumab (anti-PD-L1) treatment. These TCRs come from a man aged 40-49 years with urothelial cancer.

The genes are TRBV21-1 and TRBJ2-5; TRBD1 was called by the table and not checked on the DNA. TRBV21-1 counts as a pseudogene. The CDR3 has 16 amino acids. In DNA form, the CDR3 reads TGTGCCAGCAGCAACGAAACAGGGCCTGGGCAAGAGACCCAGTACTTC. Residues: CASSNETGPGQETQYF.

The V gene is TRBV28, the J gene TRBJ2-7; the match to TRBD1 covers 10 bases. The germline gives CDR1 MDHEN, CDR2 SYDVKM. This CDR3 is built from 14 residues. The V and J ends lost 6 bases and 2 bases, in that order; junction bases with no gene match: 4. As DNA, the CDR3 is TGTGCCAGCAGGGGACAGGGGAGAACCTACGAGCAGTACTTC. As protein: CASRGQGRTYEQYF.

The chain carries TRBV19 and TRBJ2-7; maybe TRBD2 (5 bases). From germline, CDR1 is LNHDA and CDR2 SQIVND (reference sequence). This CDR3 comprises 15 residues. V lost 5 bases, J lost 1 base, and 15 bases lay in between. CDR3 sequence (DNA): TGTGCCAGTAGTGGGTTACTAGAAGGTTCCTACGAGCAGTACTTC. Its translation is CASSGLLEGSYEQYF.

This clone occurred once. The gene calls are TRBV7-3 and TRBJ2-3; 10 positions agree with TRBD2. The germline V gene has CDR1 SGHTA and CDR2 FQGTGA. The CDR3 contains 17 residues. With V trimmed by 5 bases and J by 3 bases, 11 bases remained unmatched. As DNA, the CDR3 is TGTGCCAGCAGCCCACAATTTAGCGGGAGGAGGACAGATACGCAGTATTTT. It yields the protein CASSPQFSGRRTDTQYF.

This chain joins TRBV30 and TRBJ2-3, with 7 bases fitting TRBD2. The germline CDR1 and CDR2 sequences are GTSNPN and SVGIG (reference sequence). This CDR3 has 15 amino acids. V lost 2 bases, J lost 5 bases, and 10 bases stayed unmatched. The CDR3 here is CAWSLEREELDTQYF. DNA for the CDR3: TGTGCCTGGAGTTTGGAACGGGAGGAATTAGATACGCAGTATTTT. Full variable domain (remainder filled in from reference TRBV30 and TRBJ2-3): SQTIHQWPATLVQPVGSPLSLECTVEGTSNPNLYWYRQAAGRGLQLLFYSVGIGQISSEVPQNLSASRPQDRQFILSSKKLLLSDSGFYLCAWSLEREELDTQYFGPGTRLTVL.

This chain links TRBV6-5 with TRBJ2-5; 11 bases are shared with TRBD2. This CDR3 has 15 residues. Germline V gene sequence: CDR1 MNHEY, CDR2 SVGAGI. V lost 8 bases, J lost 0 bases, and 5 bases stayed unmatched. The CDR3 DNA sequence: TGTGCCAGCTCAGAACTAGCGGGGGACCAAGAGACCCAGTACTTC. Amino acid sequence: CASSELAGDQETQYF.

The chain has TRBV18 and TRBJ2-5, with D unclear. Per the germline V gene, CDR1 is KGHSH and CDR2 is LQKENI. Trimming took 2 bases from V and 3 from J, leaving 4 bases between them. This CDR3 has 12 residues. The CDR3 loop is CASSPVEETQYF. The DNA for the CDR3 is TGTGCCAGCTCACCAGTAGAAGAGACCCAGTACTTC.

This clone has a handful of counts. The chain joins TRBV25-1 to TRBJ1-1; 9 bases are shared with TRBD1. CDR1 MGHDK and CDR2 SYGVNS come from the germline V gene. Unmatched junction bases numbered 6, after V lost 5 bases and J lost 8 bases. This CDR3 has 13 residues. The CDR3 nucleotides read TGTGCCAGCAGTACGCCGGGACAGGGAGAAGCTTTCTTT. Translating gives CASSTPGQGEAFF.

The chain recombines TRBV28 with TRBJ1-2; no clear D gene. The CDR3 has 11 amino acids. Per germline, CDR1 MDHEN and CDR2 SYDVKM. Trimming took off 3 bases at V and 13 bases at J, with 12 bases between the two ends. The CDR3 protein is CASSLTRRRTF. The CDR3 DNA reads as TGTGCCAGCAGTTTGACTAGGCGTCGCACCTTC.

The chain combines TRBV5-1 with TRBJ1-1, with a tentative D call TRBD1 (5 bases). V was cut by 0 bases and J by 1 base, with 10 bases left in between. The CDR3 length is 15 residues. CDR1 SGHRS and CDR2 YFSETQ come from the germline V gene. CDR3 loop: CASSLVGATNTEAFF. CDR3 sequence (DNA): TGCGCCAGCAGCTTGGTAGGGGCTACGAACACTGAAGCTTTCTTT. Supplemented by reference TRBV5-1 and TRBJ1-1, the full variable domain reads KAGVTQTPRYLIKTRGQQVTLSCSPISGHRSVSWYQQTPGQGLQFLFEYFSETQRNKGNFPGRFSGRQFSNSRSEMNVSTLELGDSALYLCASSLVGATNTEAFFGQGTRLTVV.

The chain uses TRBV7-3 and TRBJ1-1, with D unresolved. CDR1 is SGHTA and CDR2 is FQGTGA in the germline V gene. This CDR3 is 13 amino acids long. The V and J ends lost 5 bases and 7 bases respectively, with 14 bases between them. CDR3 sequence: CASSLLRGLEAFF. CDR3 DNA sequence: TGTGCCAGCAGCCTACTACGAGGGCTTGAAGCTTTCTTT.

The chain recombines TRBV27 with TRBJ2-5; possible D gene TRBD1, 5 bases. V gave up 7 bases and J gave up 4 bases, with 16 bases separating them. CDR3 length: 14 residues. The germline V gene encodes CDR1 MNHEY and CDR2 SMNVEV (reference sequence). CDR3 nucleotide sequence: TGTGCCAGCAATAATGGACAATTGGGAGAGACCCAGTACTTC. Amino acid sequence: CASNNGQLGETQYF.

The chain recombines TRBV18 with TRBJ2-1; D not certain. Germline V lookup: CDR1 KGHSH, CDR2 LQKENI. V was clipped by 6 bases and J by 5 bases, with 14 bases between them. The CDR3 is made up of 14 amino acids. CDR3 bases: TGTGCCAGCTCCCTATACTCGAGGAACAATGAGCAGTTCTTC. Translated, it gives CASSLYSRNNEQFF.

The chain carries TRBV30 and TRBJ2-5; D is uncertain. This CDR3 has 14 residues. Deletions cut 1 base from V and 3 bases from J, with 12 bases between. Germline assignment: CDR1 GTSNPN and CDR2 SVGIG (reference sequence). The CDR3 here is CAWSAGWVEETQYF. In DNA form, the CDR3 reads TGTGCCTGGAGTGCCGGGTGGGTAGAAGAGACCCAGTACTTC.

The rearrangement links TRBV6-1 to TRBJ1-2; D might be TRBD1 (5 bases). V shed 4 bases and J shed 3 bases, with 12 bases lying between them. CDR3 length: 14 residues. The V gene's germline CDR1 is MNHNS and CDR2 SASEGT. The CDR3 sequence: CASSVGQKDYGYTF. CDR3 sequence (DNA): TGTGCCAGCAGTGTGGGGCAGAAAGACTATGGCTACACCTTC.